A selection of T cell receptor beta chains follows, all from one sample in a study of T cells in Graves' hyperthyroidism and ophthalmopathy. In TCRdb, the multiplex PCR reads were re-called with MiXCR into one record per CDR3 protein. The sample holds 600,000 to 700,000 distinct CDR3 sequences; 14% to 15% are singletons and the top ten take around 4.1%. Material: blood. The receptors shown here come from a middle-aged woman with Graves' ophthalmopathy. Each CDR3 is given with its conserved first and last residue. A D gene is named only where the DNA matches it firmly. Not every row has a clone size; where given, it reads once, few, many or a size class.

J	length	size	D	V	CDR3	DNA
TRBJ2-5	15	many	NA	TRBV28	CAASTGVAGKETQYF	TGTGCCGCCTCGACTGGAGTGGCGGGGAAAGAGACCCAGTACTTC
TRBJ1-3	20	NA	NA	TRBV7-1	CASSSFIGVGDPSSGNTIYF	TGTGCCAGCAGCTCGTTTATAGGTGTTGGGGATCCCAGCTCTGGAAACACCATATATTTT
TRBJ2-7	12	many	NA	TRBV5-1	CASSLVAYEQYF	TGTGCCAGCAGCTTAGTGGCCTACGAGCAGTACTTC
TRBJ1-1	14	many	NA	TRBV9	CASSVVEGHTEAFF	TGTGCCAGCAGCGTAGTAGAGGGGCACACTGAAGCTTTCTTT
TRBJ1-1	11	many	NA	TRBV29-1	CSVSWGAEAFF	TGCAGCGTTTCCTGGGGGGCTGAAGCTTTCTTT
TRBJ2-5	15	NA	TRBD2	TRBV13	CASSWRLAGLETQYF	TGTGCCAGCAGCTGGCGGCTAGCGGGTTTGGAGACCCAGTACTTC
TRBJ1-1	14	many	TRBD1	TRBV2	CASSDRTGDTEAFF	TGTGCCAGCAGTGACCGGACAGGCGACACTGAAGCTTTCTTT
TRBJ1-1	15	many	NA	TRBV6-5	CASSYSDRLLTEAFF	TGTGCCAGCAGTTACTCCGACAGGTTGCTCACTGAAGCTTTCTTT
TRBJ2-7	15	NA	NA	TRBV28	CASHTGASSSYEQYF	TGTGCCAGCCACACCGGGGCGTCGAGCTCCTACGAGCAGTACTTC
TRBJ1-1	14	many	NA	TRBV12-3/TRBV12-4	CASSLAREGTEAFF	TGTGCCAGCAGTTTAGCGCGGGAAGGCACTGAAGCTTTCTTT
TRBJ1-1	14	many	NA	TRBV4-1	CASSQDLGASSAFF	TGCGCCAGCAGCCAAGATCTGGGGGCGTCATCAGCTTTCTTT
TRBJ2-4	19	NA	TRBD2	TRBV19	CASSFTGTSGTLAKNIQYF	TGTGCCAGTAGTTTTACCGGGACTAGCGGAACCCTAGCCAAAAACATTCAGTACTTC
TRBJ1-2	13	NA	TRBD1	TRBV6-2/TRBV6-3	CASSYRDRGGYTF	TGTGCCAGCAGTTATCGGGACAGGGGTGGCTACACCTTC
TRBJ1-1	15	many	NA	TRBV19	CASSPVGTLNTEAFF	TGTGCCAGTAGTCCGGTGGGGACTTTGAACACTGAAGCTTTCTTT
TRBJ1-2	14	many	NA	TRBV27	CASSLTRSNYGYTF	TGTGCCAGCAGTTTAACACGTTCTAACTATGGCTACACCTTC
TRBJ2-7	15	many	TRBD2	TRBV28	CASSLSTGLDLEQYF	TGTGCCAGCAGTTTATCCACGGGACTAGACTTAGAGCAGTACTTC
TRBJ2-7	17	NA	NA	TRBV28	CASSSPKEGYHRETVYF	TGTGCCAGCAGTTCCCCCAAGGAGGGGTACCATCGAGAAACGGTGTACTTC
TRBJ1-2	14	many	TRBD1	TRBV6-1	CASSDPLTGEGYTF	TGTGCCAGCAGTGACCCTCTAACAGGGGAAGGCTACACCTTC
TRBJ2-5	13	NA	NA	TRBV12-3/TRBV12-4	CASSELSQETQYF	TGTGCCAGCAGCGAATTGAGTCAAGAGACCCAGTACTTC
TRBJ2-2	16	NA	TRBD2	TRBV6-2/TRBV6-3	CASSYEASGSTGELFF	TGTGCCAGCAGTTACGAGGCTAGCGGGAGTACCGGGGAGCTGTTTTTT
TRBJ2-7	13	many	NA	TRBV28	CASTLPGPYEQYF	TGTGCCAGCACTCTCCCGGGCCCGTACGAGCAGTACTTC
TRBJ2-5	15	many	NA	TRBV25-1	CASSDGVWGQETQYF	TGTGCCAGCAGTGACGGCGTGTGGGGGCAAGAGACCCAGTACTTC
TRBJ2-7	15	many	NA	TRBV7-2	CASSLAGSSNYEQYF	TGTGCCAGCAGCTTAGCAGGCTCCAGCAACTACGAGCAGTACTTC
TRBJ2-5	15	many	TRBD2	TRBV6-1	CASSATSGTPETQYF	TGTGCCAGCAGTGCGACTAGCGGGACGCCGGAGACCCAGTACTTC
TRBJ1-1	15	many	NA	TRBV28	CASSPGQGGPTEAFF	TGTGCCAGCAGTCCGGGCCAGGGCGGTCCCACTGAAGCTTTCTTT
TRBJ2-7	15	NA	TRBD1	TRBV6-5	CASSYGTGSTYEQYF	TGTGCCAGCAGTTATGGGACAGGGAGTACCTACGAGCAGTACTTC
TRBJ2-2	14	few	NA	TRBV6-1	CASSGALRAGELFF	TGTGCCAGCAGTGGGGCCCTGCGGGCCGGGGAGCTGTTTTTT
TRBJ2-5	14	few	NA	TRBV11-2	CASSFPGVGQTQYF	TGTGCCAGCAGCTTTCCAGGGGTGGGGCAGACCCAGTACTTC
TRBJ1-6	18	few	NA	TRBV28	CASSFKPWGNSYNSPLHF	TGTGCCAGCAGTTTTAAACCGTGGGGGAACTCCTATAATTCACCCCTCCACTTT
TRBJ2-7	15	many	TRBD1	TRBV27	CASSLGGQGNYEQYF	TGTGCCAGCAGTTTGGGGGGACAGGGAAACTACGAGCAGTACTTC
TRBJ1-2	15	NA	NA	TRBV14	CASSRRMMGIEGYTF	TGTGCCAGCAGCCGGAGGATGATGGGGATCGAGGGCTACACCTTC
TRBJ1-2	12	few	NA	TRBV6-1	CASGTLGGGYTF	TGTGCCAGCGGCACTCTCGGAGGCGGCTACACCTTC
TRBJ2-5	14	few	NA	TRBV6-1	CASRPRGPEETQYF	TGTGCCAGCAGACCTCGGGGCCCAGAGGAGACCCAGTACTTC
TRBJ2-6	17	many	TRBD1	TRBV7-2	CASSLVRGRTGANVLTF	TGTGCCAGCAGCTTAGTCAGGGGGCGGACTGGGGCCAACGTCCTGACTTTC
TRBJ1-1	13	many	NA	TRBV2	CASSEPSGAEAFF	TGTGCCAGCAGTGAACCCTCGGGGGCTGAAGCTTTCTTT
TRBJ2-5	12	NA	NA	TRBV20-1	CSARTSDETQYF	TGCAGTGCTAGGACCAGCGACGAGACCCAGTACTTC
TRBJ2-5	13	many	NA	TRBV5-5	CASSERVAETQYF	TGTGCCAGCAGCGAACGGGTTGCGGAGACCCAGTACTTC
TRBJ2-7	15	few	TRBD2	TRBV4-1	CASSQELAGTYEQYF	TGCGCCAGCAGCCAAGAACTAGCGGGAACCTACGAGCAGTACTTC
TRBJ2-7	15	many	TRBD2	TRBV6-2/TRBV6-3	CASNRPGRLQYEQYF	TGTGCCAGCAATCGTCCCGGGAGGCTCCAGTACGAGCAGTACTTC
TRBJ2-5	15	many	NA	TRBV28	CASSSLLRGRETQYF	TGTGCCAGCAGTTCCCTCCTAAGGGGCAGGGAGACCCAGTACTTC
TRBJ2-7	14	many	NA	TRBV27	CASRPAGTDYEQYF	TGTGCCAGCCGCCCAGCCGGGACTGACTACGAGCAGTACTTC
TRBJ2-7	16	many	TRBD2	TRBV7-8	CASSLAQSGGSYEQYF	TGTGCCAGCAGCTTAGCCCAGTCGGGGGGCTCCTACGAGCAGTACTTC
TRBJ2-3	14	once	TRBD2	TRBV10-3	CANSLAGGSDTQYF	TGTGCCAATTCCCTAGCGGGAGGTTCAGATACGCAGTATTTT
TRBJ2-7	15	NA	NA	TRBV7-9	CASSLVERPAREQYF	TGTGCCAGCAGCTTAGTTGAGAGGCCCGCTCGGGAGCAGTACTTC
TRBJ2-5	15	few	TRBD2	TRBV5-1	CASSRTSGSGETQYF	TGCGCCAGCAGCCGGACTAGCGGGAGTGGGGAGACCCAGTACTTC
TRBJ2-4	17	NA	TRBD1	TRBV30	CAWSTPTGILTKNIQYF	TGTGCCTGGAGTACACCGACAGGGATCCTTACCAAAAACATTCAGTACTTC
TRBJ1-1	16	NA	NA	TRBV4-3	CASSQRSGALNTEAFF	TGCGCCAGCAGCCAACGATCCGGGGCCTTGAACACTGAAGCTTTCTTT
TRBJ2-7	16	many	TRBD2	TRBV7-6	CASSSSTSSNSYEQYF	TGTGCCAGCAGCTCGTCGACTAGCAGCAACTCCTACGAGCAGTACTTC
TRBJ2-7	13	NA	NA	TRBV19	CASSGPGSYEQYF	TGTGCCAGTTCGGGACCGGGCTCCTACGAGCAGTACTTC
TRBJ1-2	12	many	NA	TRBV28	CASSLKGFGYTF	TGTGCCAGCAGTTTAAAGGGTTTCGGCTACACCTTC
TRBJ1-2	14	many	TRBD1	TRBV6-1	CASSTRQGTYGYTF	TGTGCCAGCAGCACCCGACAGGGAACCTATGGCTACACCTTC
TRBJ1-6	15	few	NA	TRBV20-1	CSASPPRASNSPLHF	TGCAGTGCTAGTCCCCCCAGGGCATCTAATTCACCCCTCCACTTT
TRBJ1-1	14	few	NA	TRBV2	CASSPLRAGGEAFF	TGTGCCAGCAGTCCCCTCAGGGCCGGGGGTGAAGCTTTCTTT